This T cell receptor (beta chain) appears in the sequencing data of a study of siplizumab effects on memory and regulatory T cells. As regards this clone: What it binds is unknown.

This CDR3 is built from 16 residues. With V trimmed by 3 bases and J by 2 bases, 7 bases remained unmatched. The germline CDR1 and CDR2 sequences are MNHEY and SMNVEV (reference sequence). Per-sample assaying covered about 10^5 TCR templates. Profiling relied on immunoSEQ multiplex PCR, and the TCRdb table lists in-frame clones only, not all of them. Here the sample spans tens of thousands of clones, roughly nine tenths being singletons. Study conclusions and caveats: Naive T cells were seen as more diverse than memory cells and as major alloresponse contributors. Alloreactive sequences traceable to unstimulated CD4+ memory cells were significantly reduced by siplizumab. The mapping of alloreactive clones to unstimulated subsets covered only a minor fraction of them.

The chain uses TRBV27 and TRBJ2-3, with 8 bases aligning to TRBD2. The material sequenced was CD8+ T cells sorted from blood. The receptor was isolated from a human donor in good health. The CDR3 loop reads CASSLASGFPTDTQYF. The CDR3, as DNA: TGTGCCAGCAGTTTGGCTAGCGGGTTCCCCACAGATACGCAGTATTTT.